Presented here are 20 T cell receptor beta chains from one specimen sequenced in a study of blood T cell repertoires in COVID-19. Assay: immunoSEQ multiplex PCR; the TCRdb copy retains only in-frame clones and omits some. This sample has under 250,000 clones, with about 83% found just once. The specimen sequenced was peripheral blood. The source of these receptors is a middle-aged man with active or convalescent COVID-19.

The V and J genes are TRBV10-3 and TRBJ1-1, with D possibly TRBD1 on 6 matching bases. The CDR3 has 16 amino acids. Germline V gene sequence: CDR1 ENHRY, CDR2 SYGVKD. V lost 3 bases and J 0 bases, leaving 14 bases between the germline ends. Here the CDR3 DNA reads TGTGCCATCAGTGACAGGGGTGGAGGCATGAACACTGAAGCTTTCTTT. Its protein product is CAISDRGGGMNTEAFF.

The CDR3 DNA is TGTGCCAGCAGTGATCAACAGGGGGACGAAAAACTGTTTTTT. The encoded protein is CASSDQQGDEKLFF. The chain recombines TRBV6-1 with TRBJ1-4; 8 nucleotides match TRBD1. The germline V gene has CDR1 MNHNS and CDR2 SASEGT. Trimming cost V 3 bases and J 8 bases; bases outside gene matches: 5. This CDR3 has 14 residues.

The chain combines TRBV7-2 with TRBJ2-5, with D possibly matching TRBD1 (5 bases). The CDR3 loop spans 14 amino acids. Germline-derived CDR1 and CDR2 are SGHTA and FQGNSA. The V and J ends lost 5 bases and 4 bases respectively, with 14 bases between them. Here the CDR3 reads CASSPRGAGETQYF. CDR3 coding DNA: TGTGCCAGCAGCCCAAGGGGCGCTGGAGAGACCCAGTACTTC.

This clone was counted at least ten times. This sequence joins TRBV5-1 and TRBJ1-6; 8 bases are a match to TRBD1. This CDR3 contains 14 residues. CDR1 and CDR2 (germline): SGHRS, YFSETQ. V lost 4 bases to trimming and J lost 10 bases; unmatched junction nucleotides: 7. The CDR3 nucleotides read TGCGCCAGCAGCCCCGGACAGGGCAAATCACCCCTCCACTTT. Its protein product is CASSPGQGKSPLHF. Drawing the rest from reference TRBV5-1 and TRBJ1-6, the complete variable domain is KAGVTQTPRYLIKTRGQQVTLSCSPISGHRSVSWYQQTPGQGLQFLFEYFSETQRNKGNFPGRFSGRQFSNSRSEMNVSTLELGDSALYLCASSPGQGKSPLHFGNGTRLTVT.

V gene TRBV11-3 combines with J gene TRBJ1-1; no firm D call. The CDR3 totals 17 residues. V lost 1 base to trimming and J lost 1 base, with 16 bases between them. Germline values: CDR1 SGHNT, CDR2 YENEEA. Written as DNA, the CDR3 is TGTGCCAGCAGCTTAGGGGATGGAGCGGGAGGGAACACTGAAGCTTTCTTT. Residues: CASSLGDGAGGNTEAFF.

The chain recombines TRBV24-1 with TRBJ2-1; 8 bases line up with TRBD1. Germline V gene sequence: CDR1 KGHDR, CDR2 SFDVKD. V shed 4 bases and J 8 bases; nucleotides not matched to a gene: 3. The CDR3 length is 13 residues. In DNA, the CDR3 is TGTGCCACCAGTGAGGCAGGGGGCGATGAGCAGTTCTTC. It translates to CATSEAGGDEQFF.

In this sample, this clone turned up once. The chain employs TRBV9 and TRBJ1-1; D gene ambiguous. The CDR3 is made up of 14 amino acids. Germline CDR1 is SGDLS and CDR2 is YYNGEE. Trimming cost V 0 bases and J 0 bases, with 6 bases left between them. The CDR3 DNA is TGTGCCAGCAGCGTAGCAAGCATGAACACTGAAGCTTTCTTT. The encoded protein is CASSVASMNTEAFF.

The rearrangement uses TRBV15 and TRBJ1-2; TRBD1 matches 12 bases. V trimming: 4 bases; J trimming: 6 bases; junction bases outside the gene matches: 12. Germline CDR1 reads LNHNV; CDR2 reads YYDKDF (reference sequence). This CDR3 spans 17 amino acids. CDR3 sequence: CATSKIVWGQGADGYTF. In nucleotides, the CDR3 is TGTGCCACCAGCAAAATTGTATGGGGACAGGGGGCGGATGGCTACACCTTC.

The rearrangement links TRBV12-3 or TRBV12-4 to TRBJ1-5; no clear D gene. The CDR3 totals 12 residues. Deletions cut 4 bases from V and 5 bases from J, with 6 bases between. DNA for the CDR3: TGTGCCAGCAGTTGGTTAGATCAGCCCCAGCATTTT. This encodes CASSWLDQPQHF.

The chain couples TRBV18 to TRBJ1-1; 9 bases agree with TRBD1. The CDR3 is 15 residues long. V trimming: 4 bases; J trimming: 4 bases; junction bases outside the gene matches: 7. The V gene's germline CDR1 is KGHSH and CDR2 LQKENI. The CDR3 region is CASSRPGTGSTEAFF. CDR3 DNA: TGTGCCAGCTCACGTCCCGGGACAGGGTCCACTGAAGCTTTCTTT. Complete variable domain (other parts from reference TRBV18 and TRBJ1-1): NAGVMQNPRHLVRRRGQEARLRCSPMKGHSHVYWYRQLPEEGLKFMVYLQKENIIDESGMPKERFSAEFPKEGPSILRIQQVVRGDSAAYFCASSRPGTGSTEAFFGQGTRLTVV.

The rearrangement links TRBV9 to TRBJ2-2; tentatively, D is TRBD2 (6 bases). V was clipped by 6 bases and J by 2 bases, with 17 bases between them. This CDR3 is built from 16 residues. From germline, CDR1 is SGDLS and CDR2 YYNGEE. The CDR3 sequence: CASTLRASANTGELFF. DNA for the CDR3: TGTGCCAGCACCCTAAGGGCTAGCGCCAACACCGGGGAGCTGTTTTTT. The full variable domain, its missing parts supplied by reference TRBV9 and TRBJ2-2, is DSGVTQTPKHLITATGQRVTLRCSPRSGDLSVYWYQQSLDQGLQFLIQYYNGEERAKGNILERFSAQQFPDLHSELNLSSLELGDSALYFCASTLRASANTGELFFGEGSRLTVL.

The chain couples TRBV6-2 or TRBV6-3 to TRBJ1-2; TRBD1 might be the D (5 bases). V was trimmed by 5 bases and J by 2 bases, leaving 15 bases between them. Germline-derived CDR1 and CDR2 are MNHEY and SVGEGT. The CDR3 spans 15 residues. This chain's CDR3 is CASSNAGPPNYGYTF. The CDR3 coding sequence is TGTGCCAGCAGTAACGCGGGACCTCCGAACTATGGCTACACCTTC.

This rearrangement joins TRBV2 to TRBJ1-3, with D tentatively TRBD1 (5 bases). This CDR3 comprises 14 residues. V was trimmed by 8 bases and J by 4 bases, leaving 15 bases between them. CDR1 SNHLY and CDR2 FYNNEI come from the germline V gene. The CDR3 spells CASSRRGGGNTIYF. DNA of the CDR3: TGTGCCAGCTCTCGGCGGGGGGGAGGAAACACCATATATTTT.

CDR3 in DNA: TGTGCCAGCATCGGCGCACGGGGAGCTAACTATGGCTACACCTTC. Translated: CASIGARGANYGYTF. The V and J genes are TRBV6-5 and TRBJ1-2, with no clear D. The CDR3 is 15 amino acids. V dropped 7 bases and J dropped 0 bases, with 15 bases sitting between them. Germline V gene lookup returns CDR1 MNHEY and CDR2 SVGAGI.

V usage is TRBV24-1 and J usage is TRBJ1-1; the D gene is possibly TRBD1 (5 bases). Germline CDR1 KGHDR, CDR2 SFDVKD. Trimming took 4 bases from V and 0 from J, leaving 14 bases between them. The CDR3 consists of 16 residues. The CDR3 sequence is CATSDPGMPLNTEAFF. Here the CDR3 DNA reads TGTGCCACCAGTGACCCAGGGATGCCCCTGAACACTGAAGCTTTCTTT.

This chain links TRBV11-2 with TRBJ2-5, with no clear D. The CDR3 spans 14 residues. Trimming took off 8 bases at V and 7 bases at J, with 20 bases between the two ends. Germline V CDR1 and CDR2: SGHAT, FQNNGV. The chain's CDR3 is CASSTQLSRVTQYF. The CDR3 region has the DNA TGTGCCAGCTCCACCCAACTGAGTCGAGTGACCCAGTACTTC.

This chain connects TRBV28 to TRBJ2-3; D perhaps matches TRBD1 (6 bases). Trimming cost V 6 bases and J 2 bases, with 12 bases left between them. Looked up from germline, CDR1 is MDHEN and CDR2 is SYDVKM. The CDR3 sequence is 14 residues long. The CDR3, as DNA: TGTGCCAGCAGCCAACAGGGTCCCACAGATACGCAGTATTTT. Translated: CASSQQGPTDTQYF.

The rearrangement links TRBV4-2 to TRBJ2-5, with 11 bases aligning to TRBD2. Germline CDR1 LGHNA, CDR2 YNFKEQ. The junction had 5 bases not matched to a gene; V was cut back by 3 bases and J by 2 bases. This CDR3 contains 16 residues. This CDR3 reads CASSQSSGRQQETQYF. The CDR3 DNA reads TGTGCCAGCAGCCAGTCTAGCGGGAGGCAACAAGAGACCCAGTACTTC.

The chain joins TRBV30 to TRBJ1-1; D possibly corresponds to TRBD1 (6 bases). The CDR3 is 15 residues long. Looked up from germline, CDR1 is GTSNPN and CDR2 is SVGIG (reference sequence). Trimming left V 5 bases short and J 3 bases short, with 19 bases between. The CDR3 region has the DNA TGTGCCTGGCACAGGGTTGGATATGTGGACACTGAAGCTTTCTTT. Encoded protein: CAWHRVGYVDTEAFF.

V is TRBV9 and J is TRBJ1-1, with D tentatively TRBD1 (5 bases). From germline, CDR1 is SGDLS and CDR2 YYNGEE. V lost 1 base and J 2 bases, leaving 15 bases between the germline ends. CDR3 size: 16 residues. CDR3 sequence: CASSVSPEGANTEAFF. DNA of the CDR3: TGTGCCAGCAGCGTAAGTCCCGAAGGGGCAAACACTGAAGCTTTCTTT.